The clone carrying this TCR beta chain was seen more than once but under ten times. Its specificity is unknown. TCRdb re-called the 5' RACE reads with MiXCR, one entry per CDR3 protein. The sample lists more than 150,000 distinct CDR3 sequences, 10% to 15% seen once, with 8% to 13% in the top ten. The data originate from a study of CD8 T cells in ankylosing spondylitis. Study-level points and caveats: Matched synovial fluid from ankylosing spondylitis patients was reported to be enriched for disease-linked clones. Previous work reported some of these motif variants in the synovial fluid and blood of reactive arthritis.

J was trimmed by 4 bases and V by 5 bases; bases with no gene match: 16. Germline V gene data show CDR1 as SEHNR and CDR2 as FQNEAQ (reference sequence). The CDR3 covers 18 residues. Sequencing input: blood, either unsorted or a sorted T cell fraction (not recorded which). The gene calls are TRBV7-9 and TRBJ2-5; 10 bases line up with TRBD2. This TCR came from a female donor with ankylosing spondylitis or in good health (not recorded which). The CDR3 sequence is CASSLRTSGVNRRETQYF. The CDR3 region has the DNA TGTGCCAGCAGCCTCCGGACTAGCGGAGTAAATCGAAGAGAGACCCAGTACTTC.